The 21 T cell receptor beta chains below were found in one sample sequenced in a study of blood T cell repertoires in COVID-19 (dated by TCRdb to about 2020). The library was generated by the immunoSEQ multiplex PCR assay. TCRdb mirrors the immuneACCESS table, restricted to in-frame sequences. Some clones are absent from its copies; in checked studies, under half trace to an unresolved V gene, and the reason for the others is unknown. In this sample the table shows approximately 100,000 clones, approximately 79% of which occur a single time. The ten largest clones represent about a tenth of the sample. The sequenced sample was peripheral blood. These receptor sequences come from a man between 65 and 85 years old with active or convalescent COVID-19.

The chain is built from TRBV5-1 and TRBJ2-7; tentatively, D is TRBD2 (5 bases). Germline loops: CDR1 SGHRS, CDR2 YFSETQ. This CDR3 comprises 14 residues. V lost 6 bases and J 4 bases, leaving 17 bases between the germline ends. The CDR3 loop is CASKIPGSQYEQYF. CDR3 in DNA: TGCGCCAGCAAGATCCCGGGATCGCAATACGAGCAGTACTTC.

J is TRBJ1-5 and V is TRBV6-1; D uncertain. Germline CDR1 is MNHNS and CDR2 is SASEGT. V was clipped by 1 base and J by 6 bases, with 10 bases between them. The length of the CDR3 is 14 residues. CDR3 loop: CASSEDSSPQPQHF. DNA of the CDR3: TGTGCCAGCAGTGAAGATAGCAGCCCTCAGCCCCAGCATTTT.

The chain couples TRBV5-4 to TRBJ1-1, with D perhaps matching TRBD1 (6 bases). Between the trimmed V and J ends, which lost 0 bases and 4 bases, there was a span of 16 bases. Germline-derived CDR1 and CDR2 are SGHNT and YYREEE (reference sequence). The CDR3 has 16 residues. CDR3 nucleotide sequence: TGTGCCAGCAGCTTGGGGGGGCAAGGGTCGGGCACTGAAGCTTTCTTT. This translates into CASSLGGQGSGTEAFF. Using reference TRBV5-4 and TRBJ1-1 for the parts outside the CDR3, the full variable domain is ETGVTQSPTHLIKTRGQQVTLRCSSQSGHNTVSWYQQALGQGPQFIFQYYREEENGRGNFPPRFSGLQFPNYSSELNVNALELDDSALYLCASSLGGQGSGTEAFFGQGTRLTVV.

The chain has TRBV6-6 and TRBJ2-7; D may be TRBD2 (6 bases). V gave up 0 bases and J gave up 0 bases, with 6 bases separating them. CDR1 is MNHNY, CDR2 SVGAGI, per germline (reference sequence). This CDR3 is built from 14 residues. CDR3 residues: CASSYSRGSYEQYF. Here the CDR3 DNA reads TGTGCCAGCAGTTACTCGCGGGGCTCCTACGAGCAGTACTTC.

V gene TRBV7-3 combines with J gene TRBJ1-1; possibly TRBD1 for D (6 bases). CDR1 is SGHTA, CDR2 FQGTGA, per germline. The germline V and J ends were trimmed by 5 bases and 7 bases, with 26 bases remaining between them. The CDR3 covers 17 residues. CDR3 loop: CASSPIPTGNGVNEAFF. CDR3 coding DNA: TGTGCCAGCAGCCCAATCCCCACAGGGAATGGTGTAAATGAAGCTTTCTTT. Combining the CDR3 with reference TRBV7-3 and TRBJ1-1 gives the whole variable domain GAGVSQTPSNKVTEKGKYVELRCDPISGHTALYWYRQSLGQGPEFLIYFQGTGAADDSGLPNDRFFAVRPEGSVSTLKIQRTERGDSAVYLCASSPIPTGNGVNEAFFGQGTRLTVV.

The chain links TRBV27 to TRBJ1-2, with 7 bases aligning to TRBD1. The germline V gene has CDR1 MNHEY and CDR2 SMNVEV (reference sequence). The V gene end was trimmed by 9 bases and the J gene end by 8 bases; junction bases not matched to a gene: 9. CDR3 length: 12 amino acids. CDR3 loop: CASYTGVGGYTF. CDR3 nucleotides: TGTGCCAGTTACACAGGGGTCGGCGGCTACACCTTC.

This chain joins TRBV30 and TRBJ1-1; no reliable D call. From germline, CDR1 is GTSNPN and CDR2 SVGIG (reference sequence). CDR3 length equals 12 residues. V lost 2 bases and J 8 bases, leaving 12 bases between the germline ends. CDR3 nucleotides: TGTGCCTGGAGTATGCGGGCATCGGAAGCTTTCTTT. It yields the protein CAWSMRASEAFF.

For the CDR3, the DNA is TGTGCCAGCAGTTTAGATCAGGGTCGCGAGCAGTACTTC. Its protein is CASSLDQGREQYF. The V call is TRBV12-3 or TRBV12-4, the J call TRBJ2-7; D is possibly TRBD1 (5 bases). This CDR3 spans 13 amino acids. Trimming cost V 1 base and J 6 bases, with 10 bases left between them.

The V and J genes are TRBV10-2 and TRBJ2-1; 8 bases match TRBD2. Looked up from germline, CDR1 is WSHSY and CDR2 is SAAADI. This CDR3 comprises 14 residues. V lost 8 bases, J lost 5 bases, and 8 bases stayed unmatched. The CDR3 sequence: CASRERGSNNEQFF. CDR3 DNA sequence: TGCGCCAGCCGAGAGCGGGGGTCGAACAATGAGCAGTTCTTC.

The chain combines TRBV7-2 with TRBJ1-1; maybe TRBD1 (5 bases). The length of the CDR3 is 13 residues. CDR1 is SGHTA and CDR2 is FQGNSA in the germline V gene. V lost 3 bases and J 8 bases, leaving 13 bases between the germline ends. This CDR3 reads CASSLGRRVEAFF. DNA for the CDR3: TGTGCCAGCAGCTTGGGGCGGAGGGTCGAAGCTTTCTTT. The full variable domain, in which reference TRBV7-2 and TRBJ1-1 provide the parts outside the CDR3, is GAGVSQSPSNKVTEKGKDVELRCDPISGHTALYWYRQSLGQGLEFLIYFQGNSAPDKSGLPSDRFSAERTGGSVSTLTIQRTQQEDSAVYLCASSLGRRVEAFFGQGTRLTVV.

The V gene is TRBV6-5, the J gene TRBJ1-1; 9 bases are a match to TRBD1. The germline V gene encodes CDR1 MNHEY and CDR2 SVGAGI. This CDR3 is built from 14 residues. V trimming: 7 bases; J trimming: 5 bases; junction bases outside the gene matches: 8. The CDR3 loop reads CASILTGGKTEAFF. CDR3 in DNA: TGTGCCAGCATCCTGACAGGGGGGAAGACTGAAGCTTTCTTT.

The V gene is TRBV7-9, the J gene TRBJ1-1; no reliable D call. CDR1 SEHNR and CDR2 FQNEAQ come from the germline V gene (reference sequence). The CDR3 contains 13 residues. The V gene lost 2 bases and the J gene lost 1 base, with 5 bases spanning the gap. The CDR3 is CASSLLQNTEAFF. The CDR3 bases are TGTGCCAGCAGCTTATTACAGAACACTGAAGCTTTCTTT.

This clone was seen once. A read error may produce the germline difference seen at one junction end. The rearrangement joins TRBV30 to TRBJ2-3; a weak D match, TRBD2 (7 bases). This CDR3 comprises 12 residues. Germline V CDR1 and CDR2: GTSNPN, SVGIG (reference sequence). Written as DNA, the CDR3 is TGTGCCGGGAGGGGGGCCGGGGATACGCAGTATTTT. Translation gives CAGRGAGDTQYF.

This chain links TRBV11-3 with TRBJ2-5; no reliable D call. This CDR3 comprises 14 residues. The V gene lost 0 bases and the J gene lost 2 bases, with 7 bases spanning the gap. Germline CDR1 SGHNT, CDR2 YENEEA. In DNA, the CDR3 is TGTGCCAGCAGCTTAGATCCACAGCAAGAGACCCAGTACTTC. Its protein product is CASSLDPQQETQYF. The variable domain in full, completed from reference TRBV11-3 and TRBJ2-5, reads EAGVVQSPRYKIIEKKQPVAFWCNPISGHNTLYWYLQNLGQGPELLIRYENEEAVDDSQLPKDRFSAERLKGVDSTLKIQPAELGDSAVYLCASSLDPQQETQYFGPGTRLLVL.

This chain uses TRBV27 with TRBJ1-6; perhaps TRBD1 as D (5 bases). The CDR3 is 14 amino acids. V lost 6 bases and J 11 bases, leaving 17 bases between the germline ends. The germline V gene encodes CDR1 MNHEY and CDR2 SMNVEV (reference sequence). CDR3 coding DNA: TGTGCCAGCAGGTATTCTAGGCAAGGGGCACCCCTCCACTTT. Translated: CASRYSRQGAPLHF.

Here the CDR3 DNA reads TGTGCCAGCAGCTTAGACCCGGGGGCTAACTATGGCTACACCTTC. This gives the protein CASSLDPGANYGYTF. The V gene is TRBV7-3, the J gene TRBJ1-2; a weak D match, TRBD1 (5 bases). The CDR3 loop spans 15 amino acids. Trimming removed 2 bases at V and 0 bases at J, with 10 bases between. Germline V gene data show CDR1 as SGHTA and CDR2 as FQGTGA.

This clone was observed a few times. The chain carries TRBV27 and TRBJ2-7, with 7 bases fitting TRBD2. Germline values: CDR1 MNHEY, CDR2 SMNVEV (reference sequence). V shed 6 bases and J 6 bases; nucleotides not matched to a gene: 17. The CDR3 totals 16 residues. The CDR3 coding sequence is TGTGCCAGCAGGACCACCTCGCTAGCGGTGAGGGTCGAGCAGTACTTC. Translated, it gives CASRTTSLAVRVEQYF.

The CDR3 sequence: CASSSRTGWLYGYTF. The CDR3 nucleotides are TGTGCCAGCAGCTCGCGGACAGGCTGGCTCTATGGCTACACCTTC. The V gene is TRBV11-2, the J gene TRBJ1-2; 7 nucleotides align to TRBD1. The CDR3 has 15 amino acids. V gave up 4 bases and J gave up 4 bases; unmatched junction bases: 9. CDR1 is SGHAT and CDR2 is FQNNGV in the germline V gene.

V is TRBV14 and J is TRBJ1-2; unclear D gene. V was pared by 6 bases and J by 8 bases, with 13 bases between. Germline CDR1 and CDR2: SGHDN and FVKESK. The CDR3 runs to 12 residues. CDR3 residues: CASSYGNGGYTF. CDR3 sequence (DNA): TGTGCCAGCAGTTACGGGAATGGGGGCTACACCTTC. Using reference TRBV14 and TRBJ1-2 for the parts outside the CDR3, the full variable domain is EAGVTQFPSHSVIEKGQTVTLRCDPISGHDNLYWYRRVMGKEIKFLLHFVKESKQDESGMPNNRFLAERTGGTYSTLKVQPAELEDSGVYFCASSYGNGGYTFGSGTRLTVV.

This chain joins TRBV4-2 and TRBJ1-1; TRBD1 is a possible D gene (5 bases). The V gene's germline CDR1 is LGHNA and CDR2 YNFKEQ. CDR3 size: 16 residues. Trimming left V 0 bases short and J 4 bases short, with 15 bases between. The CDR3 region has the DNA TGTGCCAGCAGCCAAGAGGGGACCCGGGGGAGCACTGAAGCTTTCTTT. This gives the protein CASSQEGTRGSTEAFF.

This chain joins TRBV7-9 and TRBJ2-3; 8 nucleotides line up with TRBD2. This CDR3 region has 15 residues. Germline V gene data show CDR1 as SEHNR and CDR2 as FQNEAQ (reference sequence). J was trimmed by 0 bases and V by 5 bases; bases with no gene match: 4. The CDR3 here is CASSVSGVSTDTQYF. The DNA of the CDR3 is TGTGCCAGCAGCGTTAGCGGGGTTAGCACAGATACGCAGTATTTT. Full variable domain (rest looked up from reference TRBV7-9 and TRBJ2-3): DTGVSQNPRHKITKRGQNVTFRCDPISEHNRLYWYRQTLGQGPEFLTYFQNEAQLEKSRLLSDRFSAERPKGSFSTLEIQRTEQGDSAMYLCASSVSGVSTDTQYFGPGTRLTVL.